What follows are 20 T cell receptor beta chains derived from one specimen sequenced in a study of Tregs in tolerant kidney transplant recipients (dated by TCRdb to about 2019). The library came from the immunoSEQ multiplex PCR assay. Not all clones reach the TCRdb copy of this immuneACCESS table, which keeps in-frame sequences only. Checked studies attribute under half of the gap to unresolved V genes and leave the rest unexplained. Counted in this sample were some 100,000 clones; roughly nine tenths of them appeared once. More than 0.5% of the sample belongs to the ten largest clones. Input material: CD4+ T cells from blood. The origin of the receptors is a human donor in good health.

The J gene is TRBJ2-7, the V gene TRBV29-1; no clear D gene. The CDR3 has 11 amino acids. Trimming stripped 5 bases from V and 5 bases from J, with 10 bases between. Germline-derived CDR1 and CDR2 are SQVTM and ANQGSEA. CDR3 protein: CSVTTFNEQYF. The CDR3 coding sequence is TGCAGCGTTACGACATTTAACGAGCAGTACTTC.

This sequence joins TRBV7-3 and TRBJ2-1; TRBD1 matches 10 bases. The CDR3 consists of 15 residues. Per the germline V gene, CDR1 is SGHTA and CDR2 is FQGTGA. V gave up 5 bases and J gave up 5 bases; unmatched junction bases: 6. The DNA for the CDR3 is TGTGCCAGCAGCCCAGGACAGGGGGTTGACAATGAGCAGTTCTTC. Amino acids: CASSPGQGVDNEQFF.

J is TRBJ1-2 and V is TRBV4-1; 7 nucleotides align to TRBD1. Trimming removed 3 bases from V and 4 bases from J; junction bases left unmatched: 2. CDR3 length: 13 residues. The germline V gene encodes CDR1 MGHRA and CDR2 YSYEKL. CDR3 bases: TGCGCCAGCAGCCAGGGGGACAGCTATGGCTACACCTTC. This sequence encodes CASSQGDSYGYTF.

This chain links TRBV19 with TRBJ2-1; 13 bases fit TRBD2. Germline lookup yields CDR1 LNHDA and CDR2 SQIVND (reference sequence). This CDR3 has 15 residues. Trimming at V came to 5 bases and at J to 8 bases, leaving 6 bases not matched to a gene. CDR3 protein: CASSPTSGGGYEQFF. CDR3 nucleotides: TGTGCCAGTAGTCCTACTAGCGGGGGGGGATATGAGCAGTTCTTC.

This clone was counted a single time. V is TRBV7-9 and J is TRBJ1-2; no reliable D call. The CDR3 loop spans 14 amino acids. V gave up 0 bases and J gave up 4 bases, with 9 bases separating them. Per the germline V gene, CDR1 is SEHNR and CDR2 is FQNEAQ (reference sequence). The CDR3 sequence is CASSLAYGGYGYTF. CDR3 DNA sequence: TGTGCCAGCAGCTTAGCGTACGGAGGCTATGGCTACACCTTC. The whole variable domain, remainder taken from reference TRBV7-9 and TRBJ1-2, is DTGVSQNPRHKITKRGQNVTFRCDPISEHNRLYWYRQTLGQGPEFLTYFQNEAQLEKSRLLSDRFSAERPKGSFSTLEIQRTEQGDSAMYLCASSLAYGGYGYTFGSGTRLTVV.

The chain's CDR3 is CASRAGLPTDTQYF. CDR3 in DNA: TGTGCCAGCAGGGCGGGTTTGCCCACAGATACGCAGTATTTT. The rearrangement uses TRBV2 and TRBJ2-3; D possibly corresponds to TRBD2 (5 bases). Germline CDR1 SNHLY, CDR2 FYNNEI. Trimming took off 6 bases at V and 2 bases at J, with 12 bases between the two ends. The CDR3 extends over 14 amino acids.

V and J are TRBV5-1 and TRBJ2-5; TRBD2 might be the D (5 bases). The length of the CDR3 is 15 residues. V lost 1 base, J lost 4 bases, and 14 bases lay in between. Germline lookup yields CDR1 SGHRS and CDR2 YFSETQ. DNA for the CDR3: TGCGCCAGCAGCTTGAATGAGGGTAGAGGAGAGACCCAGTACTTC. Its protein product is CASSLNEGRGETQYF.

The rearrangement joins TRBV5-4 to TRBJ2-6; 9 nucleotides line up with TRBD1. The CDR3 loop spans 17 amino acids. The J segment lost 0 bases and the V segment lost 4 bases, leaving 5 bases of the junction unmatched. Germline CDR1 SGHNT, CDR2 YYREEE (reference sequence). CDR3 in amino acids: CASSMTGGASGANVLTF. The CDR3 region has the DNA TGTGCCAGCAGCATGACAGGGGGGGCCTCTGGGGCCAACGTCCTGACTTTC.

This clone was detected many times. The V gene is TRBV19, the J gene TRBJ1-2, with 8 positions matching TRBD1. This CDR3 comprises 16 residues. Germline-derived CDR1 and CDR2 are LNHDA and SQIVND (reference sequence). The junction had 15 bases not matched to a gene; V was cut back by 8 bases and J by 4 bases. CDR3: CASHDRDRPRSYGYTF. CDR3 nucleotides: TGTGCCAGTCATGACCGGGACAGGCCCCGATCCTATGGCTACACCTTC.

This clone was recorded only once. The chain recombines TRBV15 with TRBJ2-1; D gene uncertain. CDR1 LNHNV and CDR2 YYDKDF come from the germline V gene (reference sequence). With 8 bases removed from V and 2 bases from J, the gap between germline ends came to 13 bases. CDR3 length: 14 residues. The CDR3 DNA is TGTGCCACCGGGGTGGGCGGAGCCTACAATGAGCAGTTCTTC. It encodes CATGVGGAYNEQFF. Full variable domain (remainder filled in from reference TRBV15 and TRBJ2-1): DAMVIQNPRYQVTQFGKPVTLSCSQTLNHNVMYWYQQKSSQAPKLLFHYYDKDFNNEADTPDNFQSRRPNTSFCFLDIRSPGLGDTAMYLCATGVGGAYNEQFFGPGTRLTVL.

This sequence joins TRBV5-8 and TRBJ2-7; 7 nucleotides line up with TRBD1. This CDR3 is built from 13 residues. The trim removed 2 bases at V and 3 bases at J, leaving 2 bases unmatched. Germline loops: CDR1 SGHTS, CDR2 YDEGEE. Here the CDR3 reads CASSLGTVYEQYF. CDR3 DNA sequence: TGTGCCAGCAGCTTAGGGACAGTCTACGAGCAGTACTTC.

This rearrangement joins TRBV7-2 to TRBJ1-2; D remains unclear. The V gene's germline CDR1 is SGHTA and CDR2 FQGNSA. This CDR3 has 14 amino acids. The V gene lost 2 bases and the J gene lost 3 bases, with 10 bases spanning the gap. The CDR3 nucleotides read TGTGCCAGCAGCTTAAGACCCGAAGACTATGGCTACACCTTC. Its translation: CASSLRPEDYGYTF. Full variable domain (outside the CDR3, taken from reference TRBV7-2 and TRBJ1-2): GAGVSQSPSNKVTEKGKDVELRCDPISGHTALYWYRQSLGQGLEFLIYFQGNSAPDKSGLPSDRFSAERTGGSVSTLTIQRTQQEDSAVYLCASSLRPEDYGYTFGSGTRLTVV.

J is TRBJ1-3 and V is TRBV19; 10 nucleotides align to TRBD1. V lost 2 bases and J lost 4; bases outside the gene matches: 11. Germline values: CDR1 LNHDA, CDR2 SQIVND (reference sequence). This CDR3 region has 18 residues. The CDR3 loop reads CASSIPGQGTAGGNTIYF. The CDR3 region has the DNA TGTGCCAGTAGTATACCGGGACAGGGGACGGCGGGAGGAAACACCATATATTTT.

The gene calls are TRBV9 and TRBJ1-5, with no clear D. The length of the CDR3 is 13 residues. Per germline, CDR1 SGDLS and CDR2 YYNGEE. Deletions cut 3 bases from V and 6 bases from J, with 10 bases between. In DNA, the CDR3 is TGTGCCAGCAGCGATGAGGGATTTCAGCCCCAGCATTTT. Protein product: CASSDEGFQPQHF. Combining the CDR3 with reference TRBV9 and TRBJ1-5 gives the whole variable domain DSGVTQTPKHLITATGQRVTLRCSPRSGDLSVYWYQQSLDQGLQFLIQYYNGEERAKGNILERFSAQQFPDLHSELNLSSLELGDSALYFCASSDEGFQPQHFGDGTRLSIL.

The V gene is TRBV6-1, the J gene TRBJ1-4; D gene uncertain. V was pared by 3 bases and J by 2 bases, with 13 bases between. In germline, CDR1 is MNHNS, CDR2 SASEGT. CDR3 length: 16 residues. CDR3 amino acids: CASSDHAGRTNEKLFF. The CDR3 nucleotides read TGTGCCAGCAGTGACCACGCCGGGAGGACTAATGAAAAACTGTTTTTT.

This rearrangement joins TRBV19 to TRBJ1-5, with D uncertain. The CDR3 consists of 15 residues. V was clipped by 6 bases and J by 0 bases, with 12 bases between them. The V gene's germline CDR1 is LNHDA and CDR2 SQIVND (reference sequence). The CDR3 region is CASSPVKVSNQPQHF. CDR3 sequence (DNA): TGTGCCAGTAGCCCCGTGAAGGTTAGCAATCAGCCCCAGCATTTT.

Turning to this clone: One end of the junction is discordant with germline, which a read error may explain. V usage is TRBV9 and J usage is TRBJ1-1, with D hard to call. CDR3 length: 13 residues. In germline, CDR1 is SGDLS, CDR2 YYNGEE. CDR3 nucleotide sequence: TGTGCCAGCAGCAGACCCCCAAACATTGAAGCTTTCTTT. Translating gives CASSRPPNIEAFF.

This clone was seen a handful of times. The V and J genes are TRBV6-1 and TRBJ2-6; 7 bases are shared with TRBD2. V lost 6 bases and J lost 1; bases outside the gene matches: 3. CDR1 MNHNS and CDR2 SASEGT come from the germline V gene. The CDR3 contains 15 residues. The CDR3 DNA reads as TGTGCCAGCAGGCCCGGGGGGTCTGGGGCCAACGTCCTGACTTTC. Translation gives CASRPGGSGANVLTF.

The rearrangement uses TRBV27 and TRBJ2-1; tentative D call: TRBD1 (6 bases). This CDR3 has 15 amino acids. Trimming removed 4 bases from V and 4 bases from J, with 14 bases in between. The germline V gene has CDR1 MNHEY and CDR2 SMNVEV (reference sequence). The CDR3 protein is CASSYGQGGYNEQFF. The CDR3 DNA reads as TGTGCCAGCAGTTACGGACAAGGGGGATACAATGAGCAGTTCTTC.

The gene calls are TRBV7-2 and TRBJ2-3; D unclear. V dropped 0 bases and J dropped 6 bases, with 10 bases sitting between them. This CDR3 region has 14 residues. CDR1 SGHTA and CDR2 FQGNSA come from the germline V gene. The CDR3 DNA sequence: TGTGCCAGCAGCTTAGCGGGCAGCTGGGATACGCAGTATTTT. The encoded protein is CASSLAGSWDTQYF.